This T cell receptor (beta chain) stems from a study of T cell responses to AZD1222 COVID-19 vaccine. Regarding the study as a whole: Regions 160-218 and 743-854 dominated among vaccine-associated CD4 TCRs spanning spike. No repertoire was sampled before or during the peak T cell response, only after it. Females made up more of the donors, who were largely white British, and clonal diversity may have come out too low. Two AZD1222 doses significantly raised spike-specific TCR breadth and depth over controls.

A remark on this clone: The antigen is unknown.

Assay: immunoSEQ multiplex PCR; the TCRdb copy retains only in-frame clones and omits some. This table holds roughly 140,000 clones, 70% to 90% found once. This CDR3 has 13 amino acids. V shed 2 bases, J shed 9 bases, and the junction held 3 bases outside the gene matches. CDR1 is MNHEY and CDR2 is SMNVEV in the germline V gene (reference sequence). This chain links TRBV27 with TRBJ1-2; the match to TRBD1 covers 10 bases. Here the sequenced sample was peripheral blood, taken on day 0 of AZD1222 vaccination. This TCR was sampled from an adult in good health. The CDR3 region has the DNA TGTGCCAGCAGTTTAGGGGGACAGGGGAGCTACACCTTC. As protein: CASSLGGQGSYTF.